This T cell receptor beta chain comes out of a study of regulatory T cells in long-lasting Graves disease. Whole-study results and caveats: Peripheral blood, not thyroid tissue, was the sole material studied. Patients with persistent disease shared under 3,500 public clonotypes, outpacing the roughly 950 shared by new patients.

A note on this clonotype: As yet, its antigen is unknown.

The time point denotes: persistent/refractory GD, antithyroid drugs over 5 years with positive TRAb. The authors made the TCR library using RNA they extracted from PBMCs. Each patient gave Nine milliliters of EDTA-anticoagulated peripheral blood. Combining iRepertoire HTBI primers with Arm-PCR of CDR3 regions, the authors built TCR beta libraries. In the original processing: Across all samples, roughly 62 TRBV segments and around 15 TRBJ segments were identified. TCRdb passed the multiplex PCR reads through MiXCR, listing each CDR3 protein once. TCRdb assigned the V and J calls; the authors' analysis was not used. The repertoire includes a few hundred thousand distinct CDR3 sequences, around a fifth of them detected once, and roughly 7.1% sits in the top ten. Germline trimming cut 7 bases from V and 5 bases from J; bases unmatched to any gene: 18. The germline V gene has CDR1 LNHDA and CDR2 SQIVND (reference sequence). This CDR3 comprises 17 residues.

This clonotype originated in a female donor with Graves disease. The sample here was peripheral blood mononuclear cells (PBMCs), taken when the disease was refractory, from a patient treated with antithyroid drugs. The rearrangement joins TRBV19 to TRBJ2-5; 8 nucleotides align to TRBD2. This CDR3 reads CASMDPKRAGAGETQYF. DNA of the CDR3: TGTGCCAGTATGGACCCTAAGCGAGCGGGAGCGGGGGAGACCCAGTACTTC.